The clone carrying this TCR beta chain was observed once. The data originate from a study of blood T cell repertoires in COVID-19. The repertoire was sequenced with immunoSEQ multiplex PCR; TCRdb's copy has only in-frame clones and lacks some. Of 250,000 to 300,000 clones detected, roughly 91% appear once; the ten largest clones hold approximately 9.5%. The V end was cut by 1 base, the J end by 7 bases, with 25 bases between. The CDR3 sequence is 19 residues long. In germline, CDR1 is SGHTA, CDR2 FQGNSA. V gene TRBV7-2 combines with J gene TRBJ2-2, with D perhaps TRBD1 (5 bases). The specimen sequenced was PBMCs or T cells enriched from blood (not recorded which). The TCR sequence derives from a man in his forties who had recovered from COVID-19. The CDR3 nucleotides are TGTGCCAGCAGCTTAGGCTGGGGCAGGGTGTCCCTATGGAGCGGGGAGCTGTTTTTT. Residues: CASSLGWGRVSLWSGELFF.